The 31 T cell receptor beta chains presented below share a single source sample, sequenced in a study of OX40 agonist ivuxolimab in advanced cancers. Here immunoSEQ multiplex PCR was the method, and the copy in TCRdb shows in-frame clones only, minus some. The table includes 65,000 to 100,000 clones, 70% to 90% detected once. Sample: CD4+ or CD8+ T cells sorted from blood, taken in a trial of the OX40 agonist ivuxolimab. The receptors come from an adult with an advanced solid tumor such as melanoma, head and neck, liver or kidney cancer.

V and J are TRBV7-9 and TRBJ2-1; D unresolved. The length of the CDR3 is 14 residues. The V and J ends lost 2 bases and 4 bases respectively, with 9 bases between them. Per germline, CDR1 SEHNR and CDR2 FQNEAQ (reference sequence). The CDR3 region is CASSLNLYYNEQFF. CDR3 coding DNA: TGTGCCAGCAGCTTAAATTTGTATTACAATGAGCAGTTCTTC.

The rearrangement links TRBV28 to TRBJ2-1, with D unclear. This CDR3 comprises 18 residues. Per germline, CDR1 MDHEN and CDR2 SYDVKM. The germline V and J ends were trimmed by 3 bases and 0 bases, with 18 bases remaining between them. This chain's CDR3 is CASSFLGGSTSSYNEQFF. DNA of the CDR3: TGTGCCAGCAGTTTTTTAGGTGGATCCACCAGCTCCTACAATGAGCAGTTCTTC.

The J gene is TRBJ1-1, the V gene TRBV20-1, with a possible D match to TRBD1 (5 bases). Germline CDR1 and CDR2: DFQATT and SNEGSKA (reference sequence). The CDR3 loop spans 11 amino acids. The CDR3 DNA is TGCAGGACACAGAGGGGCACTGAAGCTTTCTTT. Translated: CRTQRGTEAFF.

The chain uses TRBV4-3 and TRBJ1-2; 9 bases are shared with TRBD1. Unmatched junction bases numbered 11, after V lost 0 bases and J lost 9 bases. Germline loops: CDR1 LGHNA, CDR2 YSLEER. This CDR3 region has 16 residues. The CDR3 DNA is TGCGCCAGCAGCCAAGAAGGATATTCGGGGACAGGGAGCTACACCTTC. Translation gives CASSQEGYSGTGSYTF.

This clone showed up just a few times. V gene TRBV28 combines with J gene TRBJ2-7; 7 nucleotides agree with TRBD1. Looked up from germline, CDR1 is MDHEN and CDR2 is SYDVKM. With 6 bases clipped from V and 3 bases from J, the junction kept 11 bases outside the gene matches. The length of the CDR3 is 15 residues. Written as DNA, the CDR3 is TGTGCCAGCAGGAAACAGGGGTCTCCTGGCTACGAGCAGTACTTC. As protein: CASRKQGSPGYEQYF.

This chain joins TRBV7-2 and TRBJ1-2; no clear D gene. The CDR3 consists of 14 residues. V lost 3 bases and J lost 4, with 12 bases in between. Germline-derived CDR1 and CDR2 are SGHTA and FQGNSA. The CDR3 spells CASSLGQWLYGYTF. The CDR3, as DNA: TGTGCCAGCAGCTTGGGCCAGTGGCTCTATGGCTACACCTTC.

The chain recombines TRBV9 with TRBJ2-3; TRBD2 matches at 12 bases. Trimming cost V 5 bases and J 3 bases; bases outside gene matches: 7. From germline, CDR1 is SGDLS and CDR2 YYNGEE. This CDR3 has 16 residues. In nucleotides, the CDR3 is TGTGCCAGCAGTGCACTAGCGGGAGGTAGAACAGATACGCAGTATTTT. It yields the protein CASSALAGGRTDTQYF.

CDR3 amino acids: CASSYRGPDTQYF. The CDR3 coding sequence is TGTGCCAGCAGTTACAGGGGTCCCGATACGCAGTATTTT. The chain combines TRBV28 with TRBJ2-3; 7 nucleotides line up with TRBD1. Germline CDR1 MDHEN, CDR2 SYDVKM. Unmatched junction bases numbered 4, after V lost 4 bases and J lost 6 bases. The CDR3 runs 13 residues. The full variable domain, completed using reference TRBV28 and TRBJ2-3, is DVKVTQSSRYLVKRTGEKVFLECVQDMDHENMFWYRQDPGLGLRLIYFSYDVKMKEKGDIPEGYSVSREKKERFSLILESASTNQTSMYLCASSYRGPDTQYFGPGTRLTVL.

The rearrangement joins TRBV30 to TRBJ1-2, with TRBD1 matching 9 bases. This CDR3 comprises 12 residues. The J segment lost 7 bases and the V segment lost 5 bases, leaving 5 bases of the junction unmatched. Germline V CDR1 and CDR2: GTSNPN, SVGIG (reference sequence). CDR3: CAWDGTGSGYTF. The CDR3 coding sequence is TGTGCCTGGGATGGGACAGGGAGTGGCTACACCTTC.

The chain carries TRBV18 and TRBJ1-1; possibly TRBD1 for D (6 bases). From germline, CDR1 is KGHSH and CDR2 LQKENI. This CDR3 has 13 residues. Trimming took off 1 base at V and 11 bases at J, with 14 bases between the two ends. Here the CDR3 DNA reads TGTGCCAGCTCACCACGTTCACAGGGCTCCGCTTTCTTT. Residues: CASSPRSQGSAFF.

The J gene is TRBJ2-7, the V gene TRBV4-1; 12 nucleotides agree with TRBD2. From germline, CDR1 is MGHRA and CDR2 YSYEKL. J gave up 3 bases and V 0 bases, and 3 bases lay outside the gene matches. The CDR3 consists of 16 residues. The CDR3 DNA follows: TGCGCCAGCAGCCAAGATTCGACTAGCGGGAGCTACGAGCAGTACTTC. It codes for CASSQDSTSGSYEQYF.

The chain joins TRBV15 to TRBJ1-5, with 7 bases lining up with TRBD1. V was clipped by 3 bases and J by 0 bases; unmatched bases: 8. The CDR3 contains 17 residues. Per germline, CDR1 LNHNV and CDR2 YYDKDF (reference sequence). The CDR3 here is CATSSLMTGFSNQPQHF. CDR3 in DNA: TGTGCCACCAGCAGCCTAATGACAGGGTTTAGCAATCAGCCCCAGCATTTT.

The chain couples TRBV13 to TRBJ2-1; TRBD1 might be the D (6 bases). Trimming took 0 bases from V and 9 from J, leaving 24 bases between them. The CDR3 runs 18 residues. Germline V lookup: CDR1 PRHDT, CDR2 FYEKMQ (reference sequence). The DNA of the CDR3 is TGTGCCAGCAGCTTAGGCCCAGGGGCGCGTATGTCTAACAGTGAGCAGTTCTTC. Encoded protein: CASSLGPGARMSNSEQFF.

This sequence joins TRBV2 and TRBJ1-1; perhaps TRBD1 as D (5 bases). CDR1 is SNHLY and CDR2 is FYNNEI in the germline V gene. The CDR3 length is 12 residues. V lost 3 bases and J 7 bases, leaving 9 bases between the germline ends. CDR3 amino acids: CASSEGGGEAFF. The CDR3 coding sequence is TGTGCCAGCAGTGAGGGCGGGGGTGAAGCTTTCTTT.

The V and J genes are TRBV7-9 and TRBJ1-4; D is unclear. V was shortened by 4 bases and J by 4 bases, with 13 bases between the two germline ends. CDR1 and CDR2 from the germline V gene are SEHNR and FQNEAQ (reference sequence). This CDR3 has 15 residues. CDR3 amino acids: CASSSIGGYNEKLFF. Here the CDR3 DNA reads TGTGCCAGCAGCTCTATCGGAGGCTATAATGAAAAACTGTTTTTT.

This sequence joins TRBV28 and TRBJ2-7; TRBD2 matches at 11 bases. The CDR3 loop spans 15 amino acids. Trimming removed 3 bases from V and 4 bases from J; junction bases left unmatched: 5. From germline, CDR1 is MDHEN and CDR2 SYDVKM. CDR3 bases: TGTGCCAGCAGTTTGGGACTAGCGGAAACTTACGAGCAGTACTTC. Amino acids: CASSLGLAETYEQYF. The full variable domain, its missing parts supplied by reference TRBV28 and TRBJ2-7, is DVKVTQSSRYLVKRTGEKVFLECVQDMDHENMFWYRQDPGLGLRLIYFSYDVKMKEKGDIPEGYSVSREKKERFSLILESASTNQTSMYLCASSLGLAETYEQYFGPGTRLTVT.

This chain's CDR3 is CAVHRETQYF. The CDR3 DNA reads as TGTGCCGTCCATAGAGAGACCCAGTACTTC. The J gene is TRBJ2-5, the V gene TRBV14; no firm D call. The V and J ends lost 11 bases and 4 bases respectively, with 8 bases between them. The CDR3 consists of 10 residues. CDR1 is SGHDN, CDR2 FVKESK, per germline.

V gene TRBV11-2 combines with J gene TRBJ2-5; 7 bases line up with TRBD1. The CDR3 is 12 amino acids. Trimming removed 8 bases from V and 1 base from J; junction bases left unmatched: 1. Germline lookup yields CDR1 SGHAT and CDR2 FQNNGV. CDR3 in DNA: TGTGCCAGCGGACAGGTCCAAGAGACCCAGTACTTC. Translation: CASGQVQETQYF.

This clone was picked up one time. In nucleotides, the CDR3 is TGTGCCAGCAGCTTGGCCCAGGGGTTCTACGAGCAGTACTTC. This gives the protein CASSLAQGFYEQYF. V gene TRBV5-4 combines with J gene TRBJ2-7; TRBD1 might be the D (6 bases). The CDR3 runs to 14 residues. V was shortened by 0 bases and J by 3 bases, with 10 bases between the two germline ends. CDR1 and CDR2 (germline): SGHNT, YYREEE (reference sequence).

V gene TRBV7-6 combines with J gene TRBJ2-3; TRBD2 matches at 8 bases. CDR1 and CDR2 from the germline V gene are SGHVS and FNYEAQ. Trimming removed 1 base from V and 0 bases from J; junction bases left unmatched: 3. This CDR3 has 16 amino acids. CDR3 amino acids: CASSLVTSGSTDTQYF. CDR3 coding DNA: TGTGCCAGCAGCTTAGTCACTAGCGGAAGCACAGATACGCAGTATTTT.

J is TRBJ2-2 and V is TRBV19, with D perhaps matching TRBD2 (5 bases). Between the trimmed V and J ends, which lost 7 bases and 3 bases, there was a span of 21 bases. Germline CDR1 LNHDA, CDR2 SQIVND (reference sequence). CDR3 size: 17 residues. As DNA, the CDR3 is TGTGCCAGTAAATCCATAAGCGGAGAAGGATACACCGGGGAGCTGTTTTTT. Translated: CASKSISGEGYTGELFF.

The chain is built from TRBV28 and TRBJ2-5; 12 bases line up with TRBD2. The J segment lost 4 bases and the V segment lost 7 bases, leaving 19 bases of the junction unmatched. The CDR3 sequence is 19 residues long. Germline V gives CDR1 MDHEN, CDR2 SYDVKM. CDR3: CASTPSRGTSGFFGETQYF. The CDR3 DNA reads as TGTGCCAGCACCCCTTCGCGCGGGACTAGCGGGTTCTTTGGAGAGACCCAGTACTTC.

The chain links TRBV6-5 to TRBJ1-1; the match to TRBD1 covers 7 bases. V lost 7 bases and J lost 0; bases outside the gene matches: 2. The germline CDR1 and CDR2 sequences are MNHEY and SVGAGI. CDR3 length: 13 residues. The CDR3 nucleotides read TGTGCCAGCACCGACAGGGTGAACACTGAAGCTTTCTTT. It encodes CASTDRVNTEAFF.

The chain uses TRBV6-1 and TRBJ2-7, with 8 bases identical to TRBD1. CDR1 MNHNS and CDR2 SASEGT come from the germline V gene. V lost 5 bases and J lost 4; bases outside the gene matches: 7. This CDR3 region has 14 residues. DNA for the CDR3: TGTGCCAGCAGTTTGGGACAGGACAGATACGAGCAGTACTTC. Its protein product is CASSLGQDRYEQYF.

The rearrangement joins TRBV2 to TRBJ1-1; possible D gene TRBD1, 6 bases. Germline values: CDR1 SNHLY, CDR2 FYNNEI. This CDR3 comprises 13 residues. V shed 7 bases and J shed 6 bases, with 15 bases lying between them. CDR3 amino acids: CASTPYREAEAFF. The CDR3 DNA reads as TGTGCCAGCACCCCATACAGGGAAGCTGAAGCTTTCTTT.

The chain has TRBV21-1 and TRBJ2-2. TRBV21-1 is listed as a pseudogene. CDR3 length equals 19 residues. The CDR3 nucleotides are TGTGCCAGCTCATCAACACTGAGACTGACATACGCGAACACCGGGGAGCTGTTTTTT. It translates to CASSSTLRLTYANTGELFF.

This clone was detected only once. V gene TRBV5-6 combines with J gene TRBJ2-3; TRBD2 matches at 9 bases. In germline, CDR1 is SGHDT, CDR2 YYEEEE. V was clipped by 0 bases and J by 5 bases; unmatched bases: 13. The CDR3 is 18 residues long. CDR3 coding DNA: TGTGCCAGCAGCTTGGATGGCAGATGGACTAGCGATGTAGATACGCAGTATTTT. Translating it yields CASSLDGRWTSDVDTQYF.

The chain joins TRBV10-2 to TRBJ2-1, with 7 bases matching TRBD2. The CDR3 totals 14 residues. Germline values: CDR1 WSHSY, CDR2 SAAADI. V shed 3 bases and J 6 bases; nucleotides not matched to a gene: 5. The DNA for the CDR3 is TGCGCCAGCAGTGACCCGGGAGGAAGCAATGAGCAGTTCTTC. As protein: CASSDPGGSNEQFF.

The genes are TRBV28 and TRBJ2-5, with 12 bases that match TRBD2. The CDR3 is 15 residues long. Losses at the gene ends were 4 bases for V and 5 bases for J; bases not matched to a gene: 5. CDR1 is MDHEN, CDR2 SYDVKM, per germline. The CDR3: CASSYGLAGTETQYF. CDR3 DNA: TGTGCCAGCAGTTACGGACTAGCGGGAACGGAGACCCAGTACTTC.

The rearrangement joins TRBV7-8 to TRBJ2-5, with a possible D match to TRBD1 (6 bases). CDR1 SGHVS and CDR2 FQNEAQ come from the germline V gene. V was cut by 5 bases and J by 5 bases, with 12 bases left in between. The CDR3 is made up of 13 amino acids. CDR3 sequence: CASSNRVRETQYF. Written as DNA, the CDR3 is TGTGCCAGCAGCAACAGGGTTCGGGAGACCCAGTACTTC.

The rearrangement links TRBV29-1 to TRBJ2-3, with D perhaps matching TRBD1 (6 bases). The germline V and J ends were trimmed by 4 bases and 5 bases, with 13 bases remaining between them. The V gene's germline CDR1 is SQVTM and CDR2 ANQGSEA. CDR3 length: 13 residues. The CDR3 bases are TGCAGCGTTGTGGCAGGGGCCGGAGATACGCAGTATTTT. It yields the protein CSVVAGAGDTQYF.